One and the same sample provided the 13 T cell receptor beta chains below, sequenced in a study of CD8+ T cells in alopecia areata. As for treatment: oral pan-JAK inhibitor, 5-10 mg twice daily. Reverse transcribed after extraction, RNA yielded cDNA as the sequencing template. Assay used: immunoSEQ multiplex PCR; TCRdb lists only in-frame clones, some missing. The table has 150,000 to 200,000 clones, about three fifths seen once. The material was CD4+ T cells sorted from blood, obtained at approximately week 60, from a patient treated with tofacitinib. These receptors came from a human donor with alopecia areata.

V usage is TRBV13 and J usage is TRBJ2-5, with D unresolved. The CDR3 sequence is 11 residues long. CDR1 PRHDT and CDR2 FYEKMQ come from the germline V gene (reference sequence). Trimming took off 8 bases at V and 2 bases at J, with 6 bases between the two ends. CDR3 DNA: TGTGCCAGCGGCCAGCAAGAGACCCAGTACTTC. Residues: CASGQQETQYF.

This chain joins TRBV23-1 and TRBJ2-4; no reliable D call. TRBV23-1 is marked as an open reading frame, function uncertain. V lost 6 bases and J lost 2, with 14 bases in between. The CDR3 is 15 residues long. The DNA for the CDR3 is TGCGCCAGCAGACCCAACCCACGGACCAAAAACATTCAGTACTTC. Translating gives CASRPNPRTKNIQYF.

J is TRBJ1-5 and V is TRBV6-1, with D perhaps matching TRBD1 (6 bases). Germline CDR1 and CDR2: MNHNS and SASEGT. Deletions cut 6 bases from V and 1 base from J, with 13 bases between. The CDR3 loop spans 15 amino acids. The CDR3 DNA sequence: TGTGCCAGCAGCCAGGGGCTGGGAAGCAATCAGCCCCAGCATTTT. Its protein is CASSQGLGSNQPQHF.

This clone was seen a handful of times. J is TRBJ1-5 and V is TRBV30; D perhaps matches TRBD1 (5 bases). Trimming shortened V by 8 bases and J by 0 bases, and 11 bases separated the two germline ends. Germline CDR1 and CDR2: GTSNPN and SVGIG (reference sequence). This CDR3 region has 13 residues. CDR3 DNA: TGTGCCAGTGGGAGGGGTAGCAATCAGCCCCAGCATTTT. This translates into CASGRGSNQPQHF.

This clone was observed a few times. The gene calls are TRBV29-1 and TRBJ2-7, with TRBD1 matching over 8 bases. The CDR3 covers 13 residues. The trim removed 4 bases at V and 0 bases at J, leaving 2 bases unmatched. CDR1 is SQVTM and CDR2 is ANQGSEA in the germline V gene. The CDR3 is CSVGQGPSYEQYF. The CDR3 bases are TGCAGCGTTGGACAGGGGCCCTCCTACGAGCAGTACTTC.

V usage is TRBV29-1 and J usage is TRBJ1-1, with D possibly TRBD1 on 6 matching bases. CDR3 size: 14 residues. Germline CDR1 and CDR2: SQVTM and ANQGSEA. The CDR3 protein is CSGTRGQMNTEAFF. As DNA, the CDR3 is TGCAGTGGAACCCGGGGACAAATGAACACTGAAGCTTTCTTT.

The V and J genes are TRBV29-1 and TRBJ1-4, with D unclear. The CDR3 runs 13 residues. The germline V and J ends were trimmed by 4 bases and 3 bases, with 9 bases remaining between them. Germline assignment: CDR1 SQVTM and CDR2 ANQGSEA. The CDR3 protein is CSVVGVANEKLFF. The CDR3 DNA sequence: TGCAGCGTTGTAGGAGTAGCTAATGAAAAACTGTTTTTT.

This clone was seen a handful of times. The V and J genes are TRBV7-9 and TRBJ2-5; D uncertain. The CDR3 extends over 11 amino acids. Germline CDR1 SEHNR, CDR2 FQNEAQ (reference sequence). V was cut by 8 bases and J by 1 base, with 5 bases left in between. The DNA for the CDR3 is TGTGCCAGCTCCCGCCAAGAGACCCAGTACTTC. It translates to CASSRQETQYF.

This chain links TRBV7-9 with TRBJ2-2, with D hard to call. Trimming pared 1 base from V and 5 bases from J, leaving 14 bases between. CDR3 length equals 16 residues. Germline CDR1 reads SEHNR; CDR2 reads FQNEAQ (reference sequence). For the CDR3, the DNA is TGTGCCAGCAGCTTAGTTTCTGGGCCTGAGACCGGGGAGCTGTTTTTT. Protein sequence: CASSLVSGPETGELFF. The whole variable domain, remainder taken from reference TRBV7-9 and TRBJ2-2, is DTGVSQNPRHKITKRGQNVTFRCDPISEHNRLYWYRQTLGQGPEFLTYFQNEAQLEKSRLLSDRFSAERPKGSFSTLEIQRTEQGDSAMYLCASSLVSGPETGELFFGEGSRLTVL.

The table lists this clone with a few counts. This chain joins TRBV7-9 and TRBJ2-6; D ambiguous. CDR3 length: 14 residues. Trimming left V 1 base short and J 0 bases short, with 1 base between. Germline-derived CDR1 and CDR2 are SEHNR and FQNEAQ (reference sequence). The CDR3 loop reads CASSLGSGANVLTF. The CDR3 region has the DNA TGTGCCAGCAGCTTAGGCTCTGGGGCCAACGTCCTGACTTTC. The complete variable domain, with remaining parts taken from reference TRBV7-9 and TRBJ2-6, reads DTGVSQNPRHKITKRGQNVTFRCDPISEHNRLYWYRQTLGQGPEFLTYFQNEAQLEKSRLLSDRFSAERPKGSFSTLEIQRTEQGDSAMYLCASSLGSGANVLTFGAGSRLTVL.

In its sample, this clone was seen a few times. The chain is built from TRBV5-1 and TRBJ2-7, with 7 bases fitting TRBD1. V trimming: 5 bases; J trimming: 6 bases; junction bases outside the gene matches: 5. Germline V CDR1 and CDR2: SGHRS, YFSETQ. The CDR3 extends over 12 amino acids. CDR3 nucleotides: TGCGCCAGCAGGATGACAGGGAGCGAGCAGTACTTC. As protein: CASRMTGSEQYF.

The V gene is TRBV5-8, the J gene TRBJ1-2, with 8 positions matching TRBD1. The CDR3 has 14 residues. The ends lost 1 base at V and 7 bases at J; junction bases unmatched: 6. Germline assignment: CDR1 SGHTS and CDR2 YDEGEE. Here the CDR3 DNA reads TGTGCCAGCAGCTTGACAGGGGGAAGACTTGGCTACACCTTC. Its protein product is CASSLTGGRLGYTF.

The chain is built from TRBV5-1 and TRBJ1-6; D may be TRBD1 (5 bases). Germline loops: CDR1 SGHRS, CDR2 YFSETQ. The CDR3 runs to 15 residues. V lost 4 bases, J lost 7 bases, and 15 bases lay in between. Written as DNA, the CDR3 is TGCGCCAGCAGCGGATGGGGGGAAGACAATTCACCCCTCCACTTT. This sequence encodes CASSGWGEDNSPLHF.